Listed here are 23 T cell receptor beta chains from one sample, sequenced in a study of identical twins. TCRdb independently ran MiXCR on the 5' RACE reads; one entry per CDR3 protein. The sample holds 500,000 to 700,000 distinct CDR3 sequences, about 7% seen once. This same sample was also part of a study on yellow fever vaccine responses in identical twins.

Sequenced sample: PBMCs. Receptors were obtained from a woman in her late teens or twenties in good health.

The chain joins TRBV7-8 to TRBJ2-7; the match to TRBD1 covers 10 bases. The CDR3 is 17 amino acids. Losses at the gene ends were 2 bases for V and 0 bases for J; bases not matched to a gene: 7. From germline, CDR1 is SGHVS and CDR2 FQNEAQ. In DNA form, the CDR3 reads TGTGCCAGCAGCTTACCCTCGACAGGGGGCCCCTCCTACGAGCAGTACTTC. Its protein is CASSLPSTGGPSYEQYF.

The rearrangement links TRBV4-1 to TRBJ2-7; TRBD1 matches 8 bases. Germline trimming cut 4 bases from V and 4 bases from J; bases unmatched to any gene: 6. CDR1 and CDR2 from the germline V gene are MGHRA and YSYEKL. This CDR3 has 14 amino acids. The CDR3: CASSPPRGPYEQYF. The CDR3 DNA is TGCGCCAGCAGCCCCCCCAGGGGGCCTTACGAGCAGTACTTC.

In its sample, this clonotype was seen many times. The CDR3: CASSLGTGIYNEQFF. For the CDR3, the DNA is TGCGCCAGCAGCTTGGGGACAGGGATCTACAATGAGCAGTTCTTC. The chain is built from TRBV5-1 and TRBJ2-1; 8 bases agree with TRBD1. This CDR3 is built from 15 residues. V shed 0 bases, J shed 3 bases, and the junction held 2 bases outside the gene matches. CDR1 and CDR2 (germline): SGHRS, YFSETQ. The complete variable domain, with remaining parts taken from reference TRBV5-1 and TRBJ2-1, reads KAGVTQTPRYLIKTRGQQVTLSCSPISGHRSVSWYQQTPGQGLQFLFEYFSETQRNKGNFPGRFSGRQFSNSRSEMNVSTLELGDSALYLCASSLGTGIYNEQFFGPGTRLTVL.

This clonotype was counted only a few times. A read error may account for a junction end that differs from germline. The V gene is TRBV5-1, the J gene TRBJ1-2; D is unresolved. There are 10 residues in the CDR3. Germline V CDR1 and CDR2: SGHRS, YFSETQ. This CDR3 is CASSWSPSAF. DNA of the CDR3: TGCGCCAGCAGCTGGTCCCCGTCAGCCTTC.

This clonotype was found a few times. The rearrangement joins TRBV6-1 to TRBJ2-5; D is possibly TRBD2 (7 bases). With 8 bases removed from V and 1 base from J, the gap between germline ends came to 11 bases. Germline-derived CDR1 and CDR2 are MNHNS and SASEGT. The CDR3 is made up of 13 amino acids. DNA for the CDR3: TGTGCCAGCTGGCGGGGGCCCCAAGAGACCCAGTACTTC. This codes for CASWRGPQETQYF.

A few counts support this clonotype. The rearrangement links TRBV20-1 to TRBJ1-4; a weak D match, TRBD1 (5 bases). CDR3 length: 13 residues. Germline-derived CDR1 and CDR2 are DFQATT and SNEGSKA (reference sequence). Trimming shortened V by 6 bases and J by 4 bases, and 12 bases separated the two germline ends. The CDR3, as DNA: TGCAGTGCGCAGGGTTTGGGTAATGAAAAACTGTTTTTT. Residues: CSAQGLGNEKLFF.

V is TRBV19 and J is TRBJ2-4; 9 bases align to TRBD1. CDR1 and CDR2 from the germline V gene are LNHDA and SQIVND (reference sequence). The CDR3 length is 17 residues. The junction had 6 bases not matched to a gene; V was cut back by 3 bases and J by 0 bases. DNA for the CDR3: TGTGCCAGTAGTATGGGGACAGGGTCTTTAGCCAAAAACATTCAGTACTTC. Its protein is CASSMGTGSLAKNIQYF. The whole variable domain, filled in from reference TRBV19 and TRBJ2-4, reads DGGITQSPKYLFRKEGQNVTLSCEQNLNHDAMYWYRQDPGQGLRLIYYSQIVNDFQKGDIAEGYSVSREKKESFPLTVTSAQKNPTAFYLCASSMGTGSLAKNIQYFGAGTRLSVL.

The chain is built from TRBV6-6 and TRBJ2-3; D uncertain. The CDR3 length is 12 residues. In germline, CDR1 is MNHNY, CDR2 SVGAGI (reference sequence). V lost 0 bases and J 4 bases, leaving 2 bases between the germline ends. CDR3 DNA: TGTGCCAGCAGTTACTCGCCAGATACGCAGTATTTT. Protein product: CASSYSPDTQYF.

The rearrangement uses TRBV11-2 and TRBJ2-2; unclear D gene. Per germline, CDR1 SGHAT and CDR2 FQNNGV. V shed 0 bases and J shed 5 bases, with 10 bases lying between them. This CDR3 has 15 residues. The CDR3 sequence: CASSLERVRTGELFF. The CDR3, as DNA: TGTGCCAGCAGCTTAGAACGCGTAAGAACCGGGGAGCTGTTTTTT.

In its sample, this clonotype was seen many times. The chain is built from TRBV24-1 and TRBJ1-2; no clear D. V lost 4 bases and J 8 bases, leaving 13 bases between the germline ends. The CDR3 is made up of 13 amino acids. Germline loops: CDR1 KGHDR, CDR2 SFDVKD. CDR3 protein: CATSDPGREGYTF. CDR3 DNA: TGTGCCACCAGTGACCCAGGACGGGAAGGCTACACCTTC.

This clonotype was detected ten times or more. The chain recombines TRBV5-5 with TRBJ2-7; D might be TRBD1 or TRBD2, each matching 5 bases. The length of the CDR3 is 17 residues. The germline CDR1 and CDR2 sequences are SGHKS and YYEKEE (reference sequence). V lost 0 bases, J lost 3 bases, and 19 bases lay in between. DNA of the CDR3: TGTGCCAGCAGCTTGGGTGTCAGCGGAAGTGGGGGCTACGAGCAGTACTTC. This sequence encodes CASSLGVSGSGGYEQYF.

The chain uses TRBV7-6 and TRBJ2-7, with D maybe TRBD2 (6 bases). The CDR3 spans 15 residues. Germline-derived CDR1 and CDR2 are SGHVS and FNYEAQ. Between the trimmed V and J ends, which lost 1 base and 3 bases, there was a span of 13 bases. The CDR3 DNA sequence: TGTGCCAGCAGCTTAGGGGAGGAGGGTTTCTACGAGCAGTACTTC. Translated: CASSLGEEGFYEQYF. Full variable domain (missing parts from reference TRBV7-6 and TRBJ2-7): GAGVSQSPRYKVTKRGQDVALRCDPISGHVSLYWYRQALGQGPEFLTYFNYEAQQDKSGLPNDRFSAERPEGSISTLTIQRTEQRDSAMYRCASSLGEEGFYEQYFGPGTRLTVT.

The chain is built from TRBV3-1 and TRBJ2-7; D is possibly TRBD1 (5 bases). V shed 5 bases and J shed 5 bases, with 16 bases lying between them. Germline CDR1 is LGHDT and CDR2 is YNNKEL (reference sequence). The CDR3 is made up of 14 amino acids. CDR3 protein: CASSWGRAFDEQYF. Written as DNA, the CDR3 is TGTGCCAGCAGCTGGGGCAGAGCTTTCGACGAGCAGTACTTC.

This clonotype has ten or more counts. The chain recombines TRBV5-1 with TRBJ2-2; 7 bases align to TRBD2. The germline V gene has CDR1 SGHRS and CDR2 YFSETQ. V was clipped by 2 bases and J by 1 base; unmatched bases: 5. There are 16 residues in the CDR3. The DNA of the CDR3 is TGCGCCAGCAGCTTCGGGGGGAACGGGAACACCGGGGAGCTGTTTTTT. Protein product: CASSFGGNGNTGELFF.

Many counts were recorded for this clonotype. This chain uses TRBV20-1 with TRBJ2-2; D may correspond to TRBD1 or TRBD2 (5 bases each). The CDR3 spans 12 residues. V dropped 5 bases and J dropped 6 bases, with 10 bases sitting between them. CDR1 DFQATT and CDR2 SNEGSKA come from the germline V gene (reference sequence). This chain's CDR3 is CSAARGAGELFF. The DNA for the CDR3 is TGCAGTGCTGCGAGGGGTGCCGGGGAGCTGTTTTTT.

This clonotype was seen many times. This chain uses TRBV12-3 or TRBV12-4 with TRBJ2-1, with D perhaps TRBD1 (5 bases). CDR3 length: 15 amino acids. V lost 5 bases and J 6 bases, leaving 17 bases between the germline ends. In DNA, the CDR3 is TGTGCCAGCAGTGCGACGGGCAGGGTGGCCAATGAGCAGTTCTTC. Its translation is CASSATGRVANEQFF.

Ten or more counts support this clonotype. CDR3 sequence reads: CASSLSDNEQFF. CDR3 DNA sequence: TGTGCCAGCTCCCTTAGTGACAATGAGCAGTTCTTC. The gene calls are TRBV9 and TRBJ2-1, with no clear D. In germline, CDR1 is SGDLS, CDR2 YYNGEE. This CDR3 comprises 12 residues. Trimming took off 7 bases at V and 5 bases at J, with 10 bases between the two ends.

This clonotype was recorded at least ten times. The genes are TRBV3-1 and TRBJ1-5; D remains unclear. The V gene's germline CDR1 is LGHDT and CDR2 YNNKEL (reference sequence). Trimming shortened V by 4 bases and J by 3 bases, and 13 bases separated the two germline ends. The length of the CDR3 is 15 residues. Here the CDR3 DNA reads TGTGCCAGCAGCCTCTCGGGGATCACCAATCAGCCCCAGCATTTT. Translation gives CASSLSGITNQPQHF.

This clonotype was seen just once. Sequence at one end of the junction differs from germline and may be a read error. The chain recombines TRBV20-1 with TRBJ1-1, with D tentatively TRBD1 (5 bases). This CDR3 has 13 residues. The germline V gene encodes CDR1 DFQATT and CDR2 SNEGSKA (reference sequence). In nucleotides, the CDR3 is TGCAGTGCTCGAGACAGCATGAACACTGAAGCTTTCTTT. Its protein product is CSARDSMNTEAFF.

This chain joins TRBV5-1 and TRBJ2-6; D is ambiguous. Trimming removed 4 bases from V and 0 bases from J, with 11 bases in between. The CDR3 contains 16 residues. CDR1 is SGHRS, CDR2 YFSETQ, per germline. CDR3 nucleotide sequence: TGCGCCAGCAGCCCCACCAAAACCTCTGGGGCCAACGTCCTGACTTTC. Encoded protein: CASSPTKTSGANVLTF. Based on the CDR3 plus reference TRBV5-1 and TRBJ2-6, the full variable domain is KAGVTQTPRYLIKTRGQQVTLSCSPISGHRSVSWYQQTPGQGLQFLFEYFSETQRNKGNFPGRFSGRQFSNSRSEMNVSTLELGDSALYLCASSPTKTSGANVLTFGAGSRLTVL.

This rearrangement joins TRBV5-1 to TRBJ2-1; D unclear. Between the trimmed V and J ends, which lost 5 bases and 5 bases, there was a span of 11 bases. This CDR3 spans 13 amino acids. CDR1 and CDR2 from the germline V gene are SGHRS and YFSETQ. This CDR3 reads CASRNLVDNEQFF. The CDR3 bases are TGCGCCAGCAGAAACTTAGTGGACAATGAGCAGTTCTTC. Complete variable domain (other parts from reference TRBV5-1 and TRBJ2-1): KAGVTQTPRYLIKTRGQQVTLSCSPISGHRSVSWYQQTPGQGLQFLFEYFSETQRNKGNFPGRFSGRQFSNSRSEMNVSTLELGDSALYLCASRNLVDNEQFFGPGTRLTVL.

V gene TRBV20-1 combines with J gene TRBJ1-2, with D uncertain. CDR1 DFQATT and CDR2 SNEGSKA come from the germline V gene (reference sequence). Trimming took 0 bases from V and 2 from J, leaving 13 bases between them. The CDR3 contains 15 residues. In DNA form, the CDR3 reads TGCAGTGCTAGAGATTCGAGTCGGGGAAACTATGGCTACACCTTC. Amino acid sequence: CSARDSSRGNYGYTF.

This rearrangement joins TRBV5-1 to TRBJ2-3; D is perhaps TRBD2 (5 bases). The CDR3 contains 14 residues. Germline assignment: CDR1 SGHRS and CDR2 YFSETQ. Trimming pared 0 bases from V and 7 bases from J, leaving 12 bases between. CDR3 sequence reads: CASSLEEAINTQYF. CDR3 coding DNA: TGCGCCAGCAGCTTGGAGGAGGCTATCAATACGCAGTATTTT.